This TCR beta chain was profiled in a study of shared clonotypes between healthy human individuals. Recent acute infections and vaccinations were absent in the healthy HIV-negative adult donors. In the CD4+ fraction, cells were divided into CD45RA+ naive and CD45RA-negative memory subsets. Using immunoSEQ multiplex PCR, the repertoire was profiled, and TCRdb retains in-frame clones only, with some absent. The sample lists more than 2,000,000 clones; more than 85% were seen once. Germline assignment: CDR1 SGHTA and CDR2 FQGTGA. V gave up 5 bases and J gave up 3 bases; unmatched junction bases: 12. The CDR3 length is 17 residues.

The sequencing input was naive CD4+ T cells from PBMCs. Subset described: CD45RA+ positively selected. This TCR came from a man between 18 and 29 years old in good health. Some clones in this sample may be carry-over from other donors' samples. The V call is TRBV7-3, the J call TRBJ2-2; 7 bases match TRBD1. CDR3 region: CASSRQPTGTDTGELFF. DNA of the CDR3: TGTGCCAGCAGCCGGCAACCGACAGGGACGGACACCGGGGAGCTGTTTTTT.